Below are 5 T cell receptor beta chains sequenced from a single sample in a study of shared clonotypes between healthy human individuals. The naive CD8 subset, CD45RO-negative cells positively selected for CCR7, excluded terminally differentiated effector memory CD45RA+ cells. Assay used: immunoSEQ multiplex PCR; TCRdb lists only in-frame clones, some missing. The profile shows 2 million to 2.5 million clones, roughly 91% of them singletons. Input material: naive CD8+ T cells from PBMCs. The origin of the receptors is a man between 18 and 29 years old in good health. Some clones in this sample may be carry-over from other donors' samples.

The CDR3 loop is CASSISPGANVLTF. Written as DNA, the CDR3 is TGTGCCAGTAGTATATCCCCTGGGGCCAACGTCCTGACTTTC. The rearrangement links TRBV19 to TRBJ2-6; the D is unclear. Per germline, CDR1 LNHDA and CDR2 SQIVND (reference sequence). This CDR3 has 14 amino acids. V was shortened by 2 bases and J by 2 bases, with 4 bases between the two germline ends.

The chain recombines TRBV27 with TRBJ2-7, with D perhaps matching TRBD1 (6 bases). V was clipped by 6 bases and J by 0 bases, with 15 bases between them. The V gene's germline CDR1 is MNHEY and CDR2 SMNVEV (reference sequence). The CDR3 extends over 15 amino acids. Written as DNA, the CDR3 is TGTGCCAGCAGCCAAACAGGGTTAGGCTCCTACGAGCAGTACTTC. This sequence encodes CASSQTGLGSYEQYF.

This clone was seen a handful of times. The chain has TRBV7-9 and TRBJ2-7; 8 nucleotides agree with TRBD1. Germline CDR1 reads SEHNR; CDR2 reads FQNEAQ (reference sequence). V was pared by 6 bases and J by 2 bases, with 6 bases of the junction left unmatched. This CDR3 comprises 14 residues. CDR3 nucleotides: TGTGCCAGCAGTGGACAGGGTGAGCCCTACGAGCAGTACTTC. Its translation is CASSGQGEPYEQYF.

The rearrangement uses TRBV4-1 and TRBJ2-1, with 11 bases lining up with TRBD2. Germline trimming cut 0 bases from V and 4 bases from J; bases unmatched to any gene: 5. The CDR3 is 17 amino acids. CDR1 is MGHRA and CDR2 is YSYEKL in the germline V gene. The CDR3 region is CASSQDQTSGMYNEQFF. In DNA form, the CDR3 reads TGCGCCAGCAGCCAAGATCAGACTAGCGGGATGTACAATGAGCAGTTCTTC.

The chain carries TRBV7-8 and TRBJ2-5; TRBD2 is a possible D gene (5 bases). Looked up from germline, CDR1 is SGHVS and CDR2 is FQNEAQ. Deletions cut 5 bases from V and 0 bases from J, with 13 bases between. The CDR3 is 15 residues long. CDR3 DNA: TGTGCCAGCAGCCCCGAGAGGGCCTACCAAGAGACCCAGTACTTC. Translated, it gives CASSPERAYQETQYF.